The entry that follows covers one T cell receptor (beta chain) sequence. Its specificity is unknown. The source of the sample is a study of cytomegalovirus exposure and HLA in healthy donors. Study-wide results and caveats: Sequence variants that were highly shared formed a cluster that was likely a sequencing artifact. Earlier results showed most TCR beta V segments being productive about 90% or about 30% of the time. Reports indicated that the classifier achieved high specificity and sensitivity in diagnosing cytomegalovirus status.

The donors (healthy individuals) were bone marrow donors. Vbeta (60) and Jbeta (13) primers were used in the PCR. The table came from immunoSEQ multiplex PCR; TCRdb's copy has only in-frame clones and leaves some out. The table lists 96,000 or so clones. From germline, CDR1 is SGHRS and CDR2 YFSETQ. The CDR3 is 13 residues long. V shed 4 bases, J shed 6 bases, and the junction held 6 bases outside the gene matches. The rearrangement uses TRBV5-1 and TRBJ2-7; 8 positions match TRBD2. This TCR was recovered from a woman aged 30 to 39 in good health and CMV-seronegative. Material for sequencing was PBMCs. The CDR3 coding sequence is TGCGCCAGCAGCCCCGGGACTAGGAGCGAGCAGTACTTC. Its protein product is CASSPGTRSEQYF.